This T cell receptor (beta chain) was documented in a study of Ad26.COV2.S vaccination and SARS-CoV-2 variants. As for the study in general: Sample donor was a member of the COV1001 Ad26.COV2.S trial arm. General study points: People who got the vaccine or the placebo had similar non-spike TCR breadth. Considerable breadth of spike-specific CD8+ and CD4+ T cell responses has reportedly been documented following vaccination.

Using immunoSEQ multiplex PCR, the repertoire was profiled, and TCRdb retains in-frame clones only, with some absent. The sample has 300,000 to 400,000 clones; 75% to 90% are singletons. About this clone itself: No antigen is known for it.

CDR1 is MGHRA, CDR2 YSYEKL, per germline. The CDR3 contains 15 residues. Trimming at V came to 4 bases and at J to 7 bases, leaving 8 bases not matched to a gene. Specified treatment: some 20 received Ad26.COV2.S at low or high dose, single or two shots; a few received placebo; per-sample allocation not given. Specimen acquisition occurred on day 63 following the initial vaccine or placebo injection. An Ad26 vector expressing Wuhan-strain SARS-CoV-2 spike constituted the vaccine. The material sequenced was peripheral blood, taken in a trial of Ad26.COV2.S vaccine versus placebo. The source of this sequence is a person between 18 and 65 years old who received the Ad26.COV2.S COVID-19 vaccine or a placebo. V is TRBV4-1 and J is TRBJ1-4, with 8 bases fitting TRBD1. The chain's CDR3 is CASSPGTGISEKLFF. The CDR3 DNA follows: TGCGCCAGCAGCCCAGGGACAGGAATCAGTGAAAAACTGTTTTTT.